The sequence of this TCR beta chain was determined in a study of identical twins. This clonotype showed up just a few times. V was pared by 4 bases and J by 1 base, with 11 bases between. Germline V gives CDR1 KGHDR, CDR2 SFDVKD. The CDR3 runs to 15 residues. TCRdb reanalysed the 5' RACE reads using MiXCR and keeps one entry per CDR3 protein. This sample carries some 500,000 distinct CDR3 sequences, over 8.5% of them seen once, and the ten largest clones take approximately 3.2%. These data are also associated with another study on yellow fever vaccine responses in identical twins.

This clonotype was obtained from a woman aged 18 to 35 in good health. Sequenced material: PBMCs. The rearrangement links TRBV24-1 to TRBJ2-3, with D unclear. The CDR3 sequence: CATSDLNLGTDTQYF. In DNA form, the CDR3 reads TGTGCCACCAGTGACCTCAACTTGGGCACAGATACGCAGTATTTT.